The 11 T cell receptor beta chains presented below share a single source sample, sequenced in a study of radiotherapy plus CTLA-4 blockade in lung cancer. The table came from immunoSEQ multiplex PCR; TCRdb's copy has only in-frame clones and leaves some out. Counted here are 65,000 to 90,000 clones, roughly 84% occurring once; the ten biggest clones make up 40%. Source: peripheral blood, taken from a patient treated with radiotherapy plus ipilimumab. These receptors originate from a human donor with non-small cell lung cancer that progressed on radiotherapy plus ipilimumab.

V usage is TRBV30 and J usage is TRBJ2-7; D is perhaps TRBD1 or TRBD2 (6 bases each). Trimming cost V 2 bases and J 3 bases, with 20 bases left between them. The CDR3 length is 16 residues. CDR1 and CDR2 from the germline V gene are GTSNPN and SVGIG (reference sequence). The CDR3, as DNA: TGTGCCTGGAGTCCGATCGGGGGCCGCGGCCTCTACGAGCAGTACGTC. Encoded protein: CAWSPIGGRGLYEQYV.

Sample share makes this clone medium-sized (0.01 to 0.1%). The V gene is TRBV29-1, the J gene TRBJ1-4; 8 bases match TRBD1. The ends lost 7 bases at V and 5 bases at J; junction bases unmatched: 3. The CDR3 sequence is 12 residues long. Germline V CDR1 and CDR2: SQVTM, ANQGSEA. The CDR3 DNA reads TGCAGCGGGGGACAGGAAAATGAAAAACTGTTTTTT. Protein product: CSGGQENEKLFF.

The V and J genes are TRBV27 and TRBJ1-3; a weak D match, TRBD1 (6 bases). The germline V gene has CDR1 MNHEY and CDR2 SMNVEV (reference sequence). The CDR3 extends over 16 amino acids. V was trimmed by 6 bases and J by 4 bases, leaving 19 bases between them. The CDR3 region is CASRFTRGGPGNTIYF. The CDR3 nucleotides read TGTGCCAGCAGATTTACTCGGGGGGGGCCAGGAAACACCATATATTTT.

This chain joins TRBV5-5 and TRBJ1-1; no definite D call. Germline CDR1 and CDR2: SGHKS and YYEKEE (reference sequence). The CDR3 has 13 amino acids. V gave up 2 bases and J gave up 4 bases, with 9 bases separating them. The CDR3, as DNA: TGTGCCAGCAGCTTCCCCAGAGTCACTGAAGCTTTCTTT. Translation gives CASSFPRVTEAFF.

The chain employs TRBV7-2 and TRBJ2-6; D uncertain. The V gene's germline CDR1 is SGHTA and CDR2 FQGNSA. This CDR3 spans 18 amino acids. V dropped 0 bases and J dropped 0 bases, with 12 bases sitting between them. The CDR3 region has the DNA TGTGCCAGCAGCTTAGCTGACCCCAGGAGCTCTGGGGCCAACGTCCTGACTTTC. Translation: CASSLADPRSSGANVLTF. The whole variable domain, filled in from reference TRBV7-2 and TRBJ2-6, reads GAGVSQSPSNKVTEKGKDVELRCDPISGHTALYWYRQSLGQGLEFLIYFQGNSAPDKSGLPSDRFSAERTGGSVSTLTIQRTQQEDSAVYLCASSLADPRSSGANVLTFGAGSRLTVL.

The chain links TRBV11-2 to TRBJ2-3; D not resolved. The germline V and J ends were trimmed by 3 bases and 5 bases, with 9 bases remaining between them. Germline V gene lookup returns CDR1 SGHAT and CDR2 FQNNGV. This CDR3 comprises 13 residues. The CDR3 loop is CASSFFPRDTQYF. CDR3 nucleotide sequence: TGTGCCAGCAGCTTTTTCCCGAGAGATACGCAGTATTTT.

The CDR3 loop is CASSYRGETEAFF. The CDR3, as DNA: TGTGCCAGCAGTTACCGGGGGGAAACTGAAGCTTTCTTT. The chain employs TRBV6-6 and TRBJ1-1; tentative D call: TRBD1 (5 bases). CDR1 and CDR2 (germline): MNHNY, SVGAGI (reference sequence). The CDR3 loop spans 13 amino acids. Trimming took 2 bases from V and 5 from J, leaving 9 bases between them.

This clone appeared a few times. The genes are TRBV28 and TRBJ1-4; D unresolved. This CDR3 is built from 12 residues. V was trimmed by 7 bases and J by 8 bases, leaving 11 bases between them. Germline V CDR1 and CDR2: MDHEN, SYDVKM. The CDR3 here is CASITPGEKLFF. CDR3 nucleotide sequence: TGTGCCAGCATTACCCCGGGAGAAAAACTGTTTTTT.

CDR3 protein: CASSFAGGNTEAFF. The CDR3 DNA follows: TGTGCCAGCAGCTTTGCGGGGGGAAACACTGAAGCTTTCTTT. The chain uses TRBV7-2 and TRBJ1-1; D is possibly TRBD1 (5 bases). V was pared by 3 bases and J by 2 bases, with 10 bases between. The CDR3 loop spans 14 amino acids. CDR1 and CDR2 from the germline V gene are SGHTA and FQGNSA.

The chain carries TRBV10-3 and TRBJ2-2; D is uncertain. From germline, CDR1 is ENHRY and CDR2 SYGVKD. V dropped 4 bases and J dropped 0 bases, with 9 bases sitting between them. The length of the CDR3 is 15 residues. The CDR3 loop is CAISGTLANTGELFF. In nucleotides, the CDR3 is TGTGCCATCAGTGGGACGCTCGCGAACACCGGGGAGCTGTTTTTT.

The rearrangement joins TRBV10-1 to TRBJ2-7; D may be TRBD1 (6 bases). The germline gives CDR1 WNHNN, CDR2 SYGVQD (reference sequence). V was pared by 2 bases and J by 5 bases, with 22 bases between. The CDR3 has 17 residues. The CDR3 is CASSEVTVGGVGDEQYF. CDR3 coding DNA: TGCGCCAGCAGTGAGGTCACCGTAGGGGGAGTCGGGGACGAGCAGTACTTC.